This TCR beta chain was obtained from a study of T-cell reconstitution after alpha-beta-depleted transplantation in children. CDR1 and CDR2 (germline): DFQATT, SNEGSKA (reference sequence). The CDR3 runs to 14 residues. V dropped 4 bases and J dropped 9; count of bases not matched to a gene: 8. Preparation of the TCRbeta library used unique molecular identifiers. TCRdb itself ran the PCR reads through MiXCR, one entry per CDR3 protein. The table includes hundreds of thousands of distinct CDR3 sequences, around 13% detected once. This clonotype came up many times. The specimen comprised PBMCs, sampled before TCRalphabeta/CD19-depleted stem cell transplant. This sequence was found in a girl aged 2 to 9 with congenital amegakaryocytic thrombocytopenia, due to receive a stem cell transplant. This rearrangement joins TRBV20-1 to TRBJ2-1; 11 bases align to TRBD2. CDR3 in DNA: TGCAGTGCTACAACTAGCGGGAGACCCTCTGAGCAGTTCTTC. This encodes CSATTSGRPSEQFF.